Sequencing of this TCR beta chain was carried out in a study of cytomegalovirus exposure and HLA in healthy donors. TCRdb's table, derived via immunoSEQ multiplex PCR, lists solely in-frame clones and lacks some. The table lists some 130,000 clones, over 75% of them singletons. On this clone: Its specificity is unknown.

This CDR3 comprises 14 residues. The ends were cut back, 0 bases at V and 1 base at J, with 4 bases in the middle. From germline, CDR1 is SEHNR and CDR2 FQNEAQ (reference sequence). Study conclusions and caveats: Reports described diagnosis of cytomegalovirus status by the classifier as highly specific and sensitive. According to a subsequent analysis, TCR clusters from the first cohort were inclined to appear together in the 110 or so validation repertoires.

This clonotype originated in a woman aged 18-29 years in good health and CMV-seropositive. The V call is TRBV7-9, the J call TRBJ1-3; D is unresolved. Sequencing was performed on PBMCs. The CDR3 loop is CASSLAGSGNTIYF. The DNA of the CDR3 is TGTGCCAGCAGCTTAGCCGGGTCTGGAAACACCATATATTTT.